These 29 T cell receptor beta chains were sequenced from one sample in a study of cytomegalovirus exposure and HLA in healthy donors. A multiplex PCR was run with 60 Vbeta primers and 13 Jbeta primers. The protocol was immunoSEQ multiplex PCR, while the TCRdb copy is restricted to in-frame clones and leaves out a portion. The sample data list fewer than 150,000 clones. Specimen: PBMCs. These TCRs come from a woman in her sixties in good health and CMV-seronegative.

The rearrangement uses TRBV7-9 and TRBJ1-1; 11 nucleotides line up with TRBD1. V trimming: 7 bases; J trimming: 7 bases; junction bases outside the gene matches: 8. There are 14 residues in the CDR3. Germline CDR1 SEHNR, CDR2 FQNEAQ (reference sequence). The CDR3 spells CASTPGTGGIEAFF. CDR3 sequence (DNA): TGTGCCAGCACCCCCGGGACAGGGGGAATTGAAGCTTTCTTT.

The rearrangement joins TRBV4-1 to TRBJ2-7; D is perhaps TRBD1 (6 bases). V was trimmed by 1 base and J by 0 bases, leaving 19 bases between them. This CDR3 has 18 amino acids. CDR1 and CDR2 from the germline V gene are MGHRA and YSYEKL. The CDR3 loop is CASSQVGPGHISSYEQYF. CDR3 coding DNA: TGCGCCAGCAGCCAAGTTGGTCCGGGACACATAAGCTCCTACGAGCAGTACTTC.

The CDR3 loop reads CASSLSGGAYEQYF. CDR3 DNA sequence: TGTGCCAGCAGCTTAAGCGGGGGGGCGTACGAGCAGTACTTC. The V gene is TRBV7-3, the J gene TRBJ2-7; 9 bases map to TRBD2. This CDR3 is built from 14 residues. Germline V gene data show CDR1 as SGHTA and CDR2 as FQGTGA. After removal of 1 base from V and 4 bases from J, the junction contained 2 bases not matched to a gene. The full variable domain, completed using reference TRBV7-3 and TRBJ2-7, is GAGVSQTPSNKVTEKGKYVELRCDPISGHTALYWYRQSLGQGPEFLIYFQGTGAADDSGLPNDRFFAVRPEGSVSTLKIQRTERGDSAVYLCASSLSGGAYEQYFGPGTRLTVT.

As regards this clone: At one of its ends the junction is not consistent with the germline gene, which may arise from a read error. The rearrangement joins TRBV7-7 to TRBJ2-1; possibly TRBD1 for D (6 bases). The CDR3 consists of 16 residues. The germline V gene has CDR1 SSHAT and CDR2 FNYEAQ (reference sequence). CDR3 coding DNA: TGTGCTAGCAGCCTTAACCTCGGGACATCAGGGAATGAGCAGTTCTTC. It is translated as CASSLNLGTSGNEQFF.

The chain is built from TRBV7-9 and TRBJ1-2, with a weak D call TRBD1 (5 bases). The germline V gene has CDR1 SEHNR and CDR2 FQNEAQ (reference sequence). CDR3 length equals 15 residues. The V end was cut by 1 base, the J end by 3 bases, with 12 bases between. DNA of the CDR3: TGTGCCAGCAGCTTAGAGTTGGGAGGGGACTATGGCTACACCTTC. This sequence encodes CASSLELGGDYGYTF.

The J gene is TRBJ2-7, the V gene TRBV30; D may be TRBD2 (6 bases). The CDR3 is made up of 14 amino acids. The V end lost 2 bases, the J end lost 3 bases, and 14 bases lay between the germline ends. From germline, CDR1 is GTSNPN and CDR2 SVGIG (reference sequence). The CDR3 reads CAWSRGGVGYEQYF. CDR3 nucleotides: TGTGCCTGGAGTAGAGGAGGGGTCGGCTACGAGCAGTACTTC.

The rearrangement joins TRBV9 to TRBJ2-3, with 8 bases lining up with TRBD2. This CDR3 comprises 15 residues. V gave up 4 bases and J gave up 2 bases; unmatched junction bases: 6. Germline loops: CDR1 SGDLS, CDR2 YYNGEE. CDR3 DNA: TGTGCCAGCAGCATGGTAGCGGGGATCACAGATACGCAGTATTTT. This encodes CASSMVAGITDTQYF.

The chain carries TRBV11-2 and TRBJ2-1; TRBD2 aligns across 8 bases. Germline CDR1 SGHAT, CDR2 FQNNGV. The junction had 14 bases not matched to a gene; V was cut back by 5 bases and J by 8 bases. This CDR3 comprises 16 residues. The CDR3 DNA is TGTGCCAGCAGCCGAGAGACGGGACTAGGCCCTCATGAGCAGTTCTTC. Translation gives CASSRETGLGPHEQFF.

This chain links TRBV5-5 with TRBJ2-3; TRBD1 aligns across 8 bases. J lost 2 bases, V lost 1 base, and 12 bases had no gene match. The CDR3 covers 18 residues. CDR1 is SGHKS and CDR2 is YYEKEE in the germline V gene (reference sequence). In nucleotides, the CDR3 is TGTGCCAGCAGCTTGACGCTTCGGACAGGGATTTTCACAGATACGCAGTATTTT. Its protein is CASSLTLRTGIFTDTQYF.

The chain joins TRBV19 to TRBJ2-7, with 8 nucleotides matching TRBD2. V trimming: 4 bases; J trimming: 4 bases; junction bases outside the gene matches: 3. This CDR3 is built from 13 residues. Germline V gene lookup returns CDR1 LNHDA and CDR2 SQIVND (reference sequence). The CDR3 loop reads CASSTREGYEQYF. The CDR3 DNA sequence: TGTGCCAGTAGTACCCGGGAGGGTTACGAGCAGTACTTC.

V and J are TRBV29-1 and TRBJ2-7; D not certain. Per germline, CDR1 SQVTM and CDR2 ANQGSEA. V lost 5 bases, J lost 0 bases, and 8 bases lay in between. CDR3 length: 12 residues. CDR3 region: CSVSHTSYEQYF. The CDR3 DNA follows: TGCAGCGTTTCTCACACCTCCTACGAGCAGTACTTC.

The genes are TRBV2 and TRBJ2-7; TRBD1 matches 9 bases. J gave up 8 bases and V 9 bases, and 11 bases lay outside the gene matches. Per germline, CDR1 SNHLY and CDR2 FYNNEI. The CDR3 consists of 13 residues. CDR3 loop: CARGNDRGMQQYF. The CDR3 region has the DNA TGTGCCAGGGGAAACGACAGGGGGATGCAGCAGTACTTC. Together with reference TRBV2 and TRBJ2-7, the CDR3 gives the full variable domain: EPEVTQTPSHQVTQMGQEVILRCVPISNHLYFYWYRQILGQKVEFLVSFYNNEISEKSEIFDDQFSVERPDGSNFTLKIRSTKLEDSAMYFCARGNDRGMQQYFGPGTRLTVT.

The V and J genes are TRBV10-2 and TRBJ1-5; TRBD1 might be the D (6 bases). There are 16 residues in the CDR3. Deletions cut 5 bases from V and 2 bases from J, with 16 bases between. Germline V gene lookup returns CDR1 WSHSY and CDR2 SAAADI. CDR3 DNA: TGCGCCAGCAGTTACGGGGGGCGGATGGGCAATCAGCCCCAGCATTTT. This encodes CASSYGGRMGNQPQHF.

The rearrangement uses TRBV2 and TRBJ2-5; 9 bases are a match to TRBD1. Germline V lookup: CDR1 SNHLY, CDR2 FYNNEI. The CDR3 loop spans 16 amino acids. The ends lost 7 bases at V and 4 bases at J; junction bases unmatched: 13. CDR3 nucleotides: TGTGCCAGCAACCTGTCCGGGACAGGGAGTGGAGAGACCCAGTACTTC. It encodes CASNLSGTGSGETQYF. The full variable domain, completed using reference TRBV2 and TRBJ2-5, is EPEVTQTPSHQVTQMGQEVILRCVPISNHLYFYWYRQILGQKVEFLVSFYNNEISEKSEIFDDQFSVERPDGSNFTLKIRSTKLEDSAMYFCASNLSGTGSGETQYFGPGTRLLVL.

This chain links TRBV9 with TRBJ1-1; D might be TRBD1 (6 bases). Trimming removed 6 bases from V and 3 bases from J, with 15 bases in between. Germline V CDR1 and CDR2: SGDLS, YYNGEE. The CDR3 consists of 14 residues. The CDR3 DNA is TGTGCCAGCACGCGACAGGCCTGGGACACTGAAGCTTTCTTT. This translates into CASTRQAWDTEAFF.

J is TRBJ1-4 and V is TRBV19; D call uncertain. The CDR3 extends over 15 amino acids. Germline assignment: CDR1 LNHDA and CDR2 SQIVND (reference sequence). V lost 5 bases, J lost 0 bases, and 10 bases lay in between. The CDR3 DNA is TGTGCCAGTAGTTCCCCCACGGCAACTAATGAAAAACTGTTTTTT. Translated, it gives CASSSPTATNEKLFF.

The chain employs TRBV14 and TRBJ1-6; tentatively, D is TRBD1 (5 bases). Germline loops: CDR1 SGHDN, CDR2 FVKESK. Trimming took off 3 bases at V and 7 bases at J, with 16 bases between the two ends. This CDR3 has 16 residues. The CDR3 bases are TGTGCCAGCAGCCAGGATGGGGGGACCAGGAATTCACCCCTCCACTTT. Amino acid sequence: CASSQDGGTRNSPLHF. Looking up the rest from reference TRBV14 and TRBJ1-6 gives the full variable domain: EAGVTQFPSHSVIEKGQTVTLRCDPISGHDNLYWYRRVMGKEIKFLLHFVKESKQDESGMPNNRFLAERTGGTYSTLKVQPAELEDSGVYFCASSQDGGTRNSPLHFGNGTRLTVT.

The chain carries TRBV28 and TRBJ1-5; D might be TRBD1 (5 bases). CDR3 length: 14 amino acids. In germline, CDR1 is MDHEN, CDR2 SYDVKM. Between the trimmed V and J ends, which lost 5 bases and 6 bases, there was a span of 14 bases. DNA for the CDR3: TGTGCCAGCAGTCTGAACAGGAGGGTTCAGCCCCAGCATTTT. Translation: CASSLNRRVQPQHF.

The rearrangement links TRBV4-1 to TRBJ2-1, with D tentatively TRBD2 (7 bases). Trimming took 4 bases from V and 6 from J, leaving 13 bases between them. This CDR3 comprises 14 residues. Per germline, CDR1 MGHRA and CDR2 YSYEKL. The CDR3 is CASSRGGAGNEQFF. The CDR3 nucleotides read TGCGCCAGCAGCCGGGGGGGGGCAGGCAATGAGCAGTTCTTC.

The gene calls are TRBV2 and TRBJ2-7; D is ambiguous. Germline-derived CDR1 and CDR2 are SNHLY and FYNNEI. V dropped 5 bases and J dropped 0 bases, with 11 bases sitting between them. The CDR3 is 14 amino acids. The CDR3: CASSKDTSSYEQYF. CDR3 nucleotides: TGTGCCAGCAGTAAAGACACCAGCTCCTACGAGCAGTACTTC.

The chain uses TRBV11-1 and TRBJ2-1; 7 bases fit TRBD2. CDR1 and CDR2 (germline): SGHAT, FQDESV (reference sequence). V dropped 5 bases and J dropped 6; count of bases not matched to a gene: 7. The CDR3 has 14 amino acids. This chain's CDR3 is CASSRGRVPNEQFF. CDR3 DNA: TGTGCCAGCAGCCGGGGGAGGGTCCCCAATGAGCAGTTCTTC.

This chain uses TRBV5-5 with TRBJ2-7; maybe TRBD1 (6 bases). CDR3 length: 12 amino acids. Trimming took off 4 bases at V and 3 bases at J, with 8 bases between the two ends. Germline V gene data show CDR1 as SGHKS and CDR2 as YYEKEE (reference sequence). For the CDR3, the DNA is TGTGCCAGCAGCAGGGACAACTACGAGCAGTACTTC. Translation gives CASSRDNYEQYF.

The chain recombines TRBV6-5 with TRBJ1-5; possible D gene TRBD1, 6 bases. Germline-derived CDR1 and CDR2 are MNHEY and SVGAGI. The CDR3 sequence is 14 residues long. Trimming left V 4 bases short and J 0 bases short, with 7 bases between. Written as DNA, the CDR3 is TGTGCCAGCAGTTCACAGGGTAGCAATCAGCCCCAGCATTTT. It is translated as CASSSQGSNQPQHF.

The chain uses TRBV19 and TRBJ2-1, with 8 bases lining up with TRBD2. The junction had 15 bases not matched to a gene; V was cut back by 5 bases and J by 15 bases. The CDR3 extends over 14 amino acids. The germline V gene encodes CDR1 LNHDA and CDR2 SQIVND (reference sequence). The CDR3 spells CASSRLAHETRLFF. The CDR3 DNA reads TGTGCCAGTAGTCGACTAGCGCATGAAACCCGACTGTTCTTC.

Turning to this clone: Other DNA sequences of this sample code for an identical CDR3. This rearrangement joins TRBV29-1 to TRBJ1-1, with TRBD1 identical over 7 bases. CDR3 length: 13 amino acids. CDR1 is SQVTM and CDR2 is ANQGSEA in the germline V gene. The V segment lost 3 bases and the J segment 0 bases; nucleotides outside the gene matches: 1. As DNA, the CDR3 is TGCAGCGTTGAGGGACAGATGAACACTGAAGCTTTCTTT. Translation: CSVEGQMNTEAFF.

As concerns this clone: One end of the junction varies from germline; a read error may be responsible. The V gene is TRBV6-4, the J gene TRBJ1-6; D may be TRBD1 (6 bases). This CDR3 is 18 amino acids long. Germline lookup yields CDR1 MRHNA and CDR2 SNTAGT. In nucleotides, the CDR3 is TGTGCCAGCAGTGACCCAGGACAGCTTAGCTCCTATAATTCACCCCCCCACTTT. Its protein product is CASSDPGQLSSYNSPPHF.

The chain recombines TRBV28 with TRBJ1-1, with 9 bases identical to TRBD1. Germline CDR1 and CDR2: MDHEN and SYDVKM. The V segment lost 2 bases and the J segment 3 bases; nucleotides outside the gene matches: 7. The CDR3 has 16 amino acids. This chain's CDR3 is CASSLRTGVGYTEAFF. The CDR3 DNA sequence: TGTGCCAGCAGTTTAAGGACAGGGGTAGGGTACACTGAAGCTTTCTTT.

This chain connects TRBV5-1 to TRBJ2-5, with D hard to call. Trimming stripped 0 bases from V and 3 bases from J, with 9 bases between. The CDR3 spans 14 residues. Germline loops: CDR1 SGHRS, CDR2 YFSETQ. The CDR3 region is CASSLASTKETQYF. For the CDR3, the DNA is TGCGCCAGCAGCTTGGCGTCAACAAAAGAGACCCAGTACTTC. Filled out from reference TRBV5-1 and TRBJ2-5, the complete variable domain reads KAGVTQTPRYLIKTRGQQVTLSCSPISGHRSVSWYQQTPGQGLQFLFEYFSETQRNKGNFPGRFSGRQFSNSRSEMNVSTLELGDSALYLCASSLASTKETQYFGPGTRLLVL.

The chain couples TRBV19 to TRBJ1-5; the D gene is possibly TRBD1 (5 bases). The CDR3 contains 15 residues. V was cut by 8 bases and J by 6 bases, with 20 bases left in between. Germline V CDR1 and CDR2: LNHDA, SQIVND (reference sequence). The CDR3 sequence is CASENGGFGAQPQHF. CDR3 DNA: TGTGCCAGTGAAAATGGGGGGTTTGGGGCTCAGCCCCAGCATTTT.